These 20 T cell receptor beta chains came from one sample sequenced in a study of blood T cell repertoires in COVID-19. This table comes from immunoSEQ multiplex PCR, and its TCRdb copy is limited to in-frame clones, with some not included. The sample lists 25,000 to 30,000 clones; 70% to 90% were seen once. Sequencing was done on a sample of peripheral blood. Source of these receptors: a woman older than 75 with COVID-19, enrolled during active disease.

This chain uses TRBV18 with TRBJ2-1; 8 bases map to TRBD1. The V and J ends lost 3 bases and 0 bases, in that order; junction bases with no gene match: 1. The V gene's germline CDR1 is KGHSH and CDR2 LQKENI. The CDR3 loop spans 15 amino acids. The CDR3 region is CASSPDRVSYNEQFF. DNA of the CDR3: TGTGCCAGCTCACCGGACAGGGTCTCCTACAATGAGCAGTTCTTC.

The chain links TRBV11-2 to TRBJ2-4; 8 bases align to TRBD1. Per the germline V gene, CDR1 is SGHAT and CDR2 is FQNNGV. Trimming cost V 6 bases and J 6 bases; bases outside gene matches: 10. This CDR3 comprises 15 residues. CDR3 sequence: CASSLVGTGLNIQYF. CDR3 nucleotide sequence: TGTGCCAGCAGTCTAGTCGGGACAGGCTTAAACATTCAGTACTTC.

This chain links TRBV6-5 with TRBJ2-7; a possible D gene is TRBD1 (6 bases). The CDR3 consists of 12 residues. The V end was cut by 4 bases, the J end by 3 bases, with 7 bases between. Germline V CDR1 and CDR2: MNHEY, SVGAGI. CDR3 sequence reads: CASSLGGYEQYF. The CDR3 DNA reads TGTGCCAGCAGTTTAGGGGGCTACGAGCAGTACTTC.

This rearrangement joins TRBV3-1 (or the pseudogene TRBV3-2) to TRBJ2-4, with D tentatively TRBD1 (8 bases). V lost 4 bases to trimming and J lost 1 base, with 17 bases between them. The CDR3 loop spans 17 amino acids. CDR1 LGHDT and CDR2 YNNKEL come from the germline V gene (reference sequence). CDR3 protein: CASSRTLQGGAKNIQYF. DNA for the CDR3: TGTGCCAGCAGCCGGACTTTACAGGGGGGGGCCAAAAACATTCAGTACTTC.

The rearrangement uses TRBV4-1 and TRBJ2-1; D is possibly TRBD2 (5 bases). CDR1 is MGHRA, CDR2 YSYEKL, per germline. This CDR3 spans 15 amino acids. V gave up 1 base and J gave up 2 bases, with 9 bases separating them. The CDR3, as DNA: TGCGCCAGCAGCCAAGGAGGGTCCACCTACAATGAGCAGTTCTTC. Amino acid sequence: CASSQGGSTYNEQFF.

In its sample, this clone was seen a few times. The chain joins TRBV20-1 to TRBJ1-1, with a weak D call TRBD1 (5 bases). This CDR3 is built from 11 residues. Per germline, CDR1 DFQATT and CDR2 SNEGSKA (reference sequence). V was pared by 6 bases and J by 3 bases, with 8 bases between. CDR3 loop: CSAWGDTEAFF. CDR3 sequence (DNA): TGCAGTGCGTGGGGGGACACTGAAGCTTTCTTT.

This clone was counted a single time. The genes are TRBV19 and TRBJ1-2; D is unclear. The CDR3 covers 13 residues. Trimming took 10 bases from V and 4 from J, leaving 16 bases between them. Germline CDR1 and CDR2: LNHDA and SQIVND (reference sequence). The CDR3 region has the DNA TGTGCCACCGGCTACTGGGAGGGCTATGGCTACACCTTC. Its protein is CATGYWEGYGYTF.

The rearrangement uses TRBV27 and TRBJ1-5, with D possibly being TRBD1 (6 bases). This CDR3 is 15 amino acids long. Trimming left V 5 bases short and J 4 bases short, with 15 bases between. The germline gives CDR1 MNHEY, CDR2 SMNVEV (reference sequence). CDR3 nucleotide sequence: TGTGCCAGCAGTAGGACAGCTTTAGGGAATCAGCCCCAGCATTTT. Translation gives CASSRTALGNQPQHF.

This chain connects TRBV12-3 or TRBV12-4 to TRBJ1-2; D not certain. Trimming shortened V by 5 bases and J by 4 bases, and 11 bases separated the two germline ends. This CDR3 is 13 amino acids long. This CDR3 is CASSPMNSYGYTF. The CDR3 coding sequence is TGTGCCAGCAGTCCCATGAACAGCTATGGCTACACCTTC.

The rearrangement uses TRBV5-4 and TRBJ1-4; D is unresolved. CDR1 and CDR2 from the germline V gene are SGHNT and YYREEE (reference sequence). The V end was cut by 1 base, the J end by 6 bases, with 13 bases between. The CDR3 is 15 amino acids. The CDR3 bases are TGTGCCAGCAGCTTGCGTACTTCCATTGATGAAAAACTGTTTTTT. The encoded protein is CASSLRTSIDEKLFF.

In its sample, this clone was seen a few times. DNA of the CDR3: TGTGCCAGCAGTGAAGAGGACAGAGTCTTGAGTTTCTTT. Protein: CASSEEDRVLSFF. This rearrangement joins TRBV6-1 to TRBJ1-1, with D possibly TRBD1 on 6 matching bases. Per the germline V gene, CDR1 is MNHNS and CDR2 is SASEGT. Trimming took 1 base from V and 13 from J, leaving 16 bases between them. This CDR3 contains 13 residues.

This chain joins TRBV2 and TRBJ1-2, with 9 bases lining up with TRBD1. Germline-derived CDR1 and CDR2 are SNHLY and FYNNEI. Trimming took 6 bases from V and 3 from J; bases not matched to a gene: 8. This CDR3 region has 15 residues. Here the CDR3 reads CASRADRGVDYGYTF. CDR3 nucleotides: TGTGCCAGCAGGGCGGACAGGGGCGTTGACTATGGCTACACCTTC.

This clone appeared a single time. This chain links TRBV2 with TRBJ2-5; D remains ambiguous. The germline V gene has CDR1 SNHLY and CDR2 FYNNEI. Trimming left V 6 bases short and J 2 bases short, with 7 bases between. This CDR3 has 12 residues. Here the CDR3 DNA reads TGTGCCAGCAGGCGATCGCAAGAGACCCAGTACTTC. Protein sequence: CASRRSQETQYF.

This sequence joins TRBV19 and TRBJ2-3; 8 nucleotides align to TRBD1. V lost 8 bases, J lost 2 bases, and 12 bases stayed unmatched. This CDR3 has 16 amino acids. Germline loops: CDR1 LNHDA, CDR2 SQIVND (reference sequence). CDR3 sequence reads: CASGTGQYSNTDTQYF. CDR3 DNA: TGTGCCAGTGGGACAGGCCAATACTCAAACACAGATACGCAGTATTTT. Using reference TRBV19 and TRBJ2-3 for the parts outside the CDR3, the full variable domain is DGGITQSPKYLFRKEGQNVTLSCEQNLNHDAMYWYRQDPGQGLRLIYYSQIVNDFQKGDIAEGYSVSREKKESFPLTVTSAQKNPTAFYLCASGTGQYSNTDTQYFGPGTRLTVL.

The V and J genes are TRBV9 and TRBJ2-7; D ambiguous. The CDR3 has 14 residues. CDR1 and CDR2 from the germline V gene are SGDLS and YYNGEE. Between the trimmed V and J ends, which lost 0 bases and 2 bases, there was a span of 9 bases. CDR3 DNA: TGTGCCAGCAGCGTAGAAGCGCGACCCTACGAGCAGTACTTC. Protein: CASSVEARPYEQYF.

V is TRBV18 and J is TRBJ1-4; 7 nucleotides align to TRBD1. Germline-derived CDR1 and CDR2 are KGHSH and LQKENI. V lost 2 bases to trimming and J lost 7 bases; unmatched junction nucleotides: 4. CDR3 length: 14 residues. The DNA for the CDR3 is TGTGCCAGCTCACCAAGGAGACAGGGTGAAAAACTGTTTTTT. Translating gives CASSPRRQGEKLFF.

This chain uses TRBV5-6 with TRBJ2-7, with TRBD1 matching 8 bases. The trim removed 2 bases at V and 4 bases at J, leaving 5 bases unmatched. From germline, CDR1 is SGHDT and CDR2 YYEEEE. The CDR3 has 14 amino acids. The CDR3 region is CASSFSGGGYEQYF. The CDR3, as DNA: TGTGCCAGCAGCTTCTCAGGGGGCGGATACGAGCAGTACTTC. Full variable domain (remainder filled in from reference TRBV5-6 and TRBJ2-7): DAGVTQSPTHLIKTRGQQVTLRCSPKSGHDTVSWYQQALGQGPQFIFQYYEEEERQRGNFPDRFSGHQFPNYSSELNVNALLLGDSALYLCASSFSGGGYEQYFGPGTRLTVT.

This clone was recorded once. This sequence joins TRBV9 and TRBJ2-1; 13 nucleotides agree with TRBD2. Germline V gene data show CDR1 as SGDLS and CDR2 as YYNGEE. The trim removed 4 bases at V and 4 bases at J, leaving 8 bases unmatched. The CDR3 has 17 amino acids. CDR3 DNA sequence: TGTGCCAGCAGCACCTCGACTAGCGGGGGGTCGTACAATGAGCAGTTCTTC. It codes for CASSTSTSGGSYNEQFF.

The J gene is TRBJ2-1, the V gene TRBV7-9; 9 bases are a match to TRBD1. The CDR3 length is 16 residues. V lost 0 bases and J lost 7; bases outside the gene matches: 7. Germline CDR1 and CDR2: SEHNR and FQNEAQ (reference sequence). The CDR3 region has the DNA TGTGCCAGCAGCTTAGCGAGGTTAGGGACAGGGAATGAGCAGTTCTTC. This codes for CASSLARLGTGNEQFF.

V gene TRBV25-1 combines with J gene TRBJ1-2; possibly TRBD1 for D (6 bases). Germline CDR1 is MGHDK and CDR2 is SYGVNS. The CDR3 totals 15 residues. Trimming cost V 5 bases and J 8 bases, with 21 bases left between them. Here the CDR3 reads CASSWGPGPLTGYTF. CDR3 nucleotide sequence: TGTGCCAGCAGTTGGGGGCCAGGCCCCCTAACCGGCTACACCTTC.